A selection of T cell receptor beta chains follows, all from one sample in a study of T cell responses to AZD1222 COVID-19 vaccine. The repertoire was sequenced with immunoSEQ multiplex PCR; TCRdb's copy has only in-frame clones and lacks some. The sample holds about 79,000 clones, about 83% seen once. The source was peripheral blood, collected 28 days after the second AZD1222 dose. These receptors all stem from an adult who received the AZD1222 COVID-19 vaccine. CDR3s include the opening cysteine and the closing phenylalanine or tryptophan. The D gene is left open where the match is weak. Clone size is shown for a subset of rows, as once, few, many or a class of expanded clone.

d_call,v_call,clone_size,j_call,cdr3_nt,cdr3_aa
TRBD1,TRBV3-1/TRBV3-2,-,TRBJ1-6,TGTGCCAGCAGCCCGACAGGGAATAATTCACCCCTCCACTTT,CASSPTGNNSPLHF
-,TRBV4-1,-,TRBJ1-5,TGCGCCAGCAGCCATGGAGGCAATCAGCCCCAGCATTTT,CASSHGGNQPQHF
-,TRBV7-9,once,TRBJ2-3,TGTGCCAGCAGAAGGTCGATGGACATAGGGACAGATACGCAGTATTTT,CASRRSMDIGTDTQYF
-,TRBV20-1,-,TRBJ2-1,TGCAGTGTGAGGACTCTTAATGAGCAGTTCTTC,CSVRTLNEQFF
-,TRBV30,-,TRBJ1-1,TGTGCCTGGAGTGTAATCAACACTGAAGCTTTCTTT,CAWSVINTEAFF
-,TRBV4-2,-,TRBJ2-5,TGTGCCAGCAGCCAAGCGTCCCGGGCCCAAGAGACCCAGTACTTC,CASSQASRAQETQYF
-,TRBV6-5,-,TRBJ1-1,TGTGCCAGCAGTCGTAACAGGGCCAACACTGAAGCTTTCTTT,CASSRNRANTEAFF
-,TRBV2,-,TRBJ1-1,TGTGCCAGCAGTGACTCGACAGTGAACACTGAAGCTTTCTTT,CASSDSTVNTEAFF
-,TRBV7-6,-,TRBJ1-6,TGTGCCAGCAGCTTAGAGACTCCGGGAACCCCTAATTCACCCCTCCACTTT,CASSLETPGTPNSPLHF
-,TRBV5-1,few,TRBJ2-7,TGCGCCAGCAGCTTTTTCGCCCAAACAGGGGGGGCCTACGAGCAGTACTTC,CASSFFAQTGGAYEQYF
-,TRBV7-2,-,TRBJ2-3,TGTGCCAGCAGCCTCCGGGACTTCCGCACAGATACGCAGTATTTT,CASSLRDFRTDTQYF
TRBD1,TRBV4-1,-,TRBJ2-2,TGCGCCAGCAGCCAAGATGGACAGGGGGCGGGTATGGGTACCGGGGAGCTGTTTTTT,CASSQDGQGAGMGTGELFF
-,TRBV7-3,-,TRBJ2-1,TGTGCCAGCAGCTTAACGGGGACTTCCAGCTACAATGAGCAGTTCTTC,CASSLTGTSSYNEQFF
TRBD1,TRBV7-9,-,TRBJ2-1,TGTGCCAGCAGCCACCCAACAGGGGGCTATCTTGGCGAGCAGTTCTTC,CASSHPTGGYLGEQFF
-,TRBV18,-,TRBJ2-1,TGTGCCAGCTCACCAACGAGTGAGCAGTTCTTC,CASSPTSEQFF
TRBD2,TRBV11-3,-,TRBJ2-5,TGTGCCAGCAGCTTAAGGGCTAGCGGGAGTGTGGAGACCCAGTACTTC,CASSLRASGSVETQYF
-,TRBV19,-,TRBJ1-1,TGTGCCAGTAGTATGAAGGGGGAGCGGACTGAAGCTTTCTTT,CASSMKGERTEAFF
TRBD1,TRBV2,-,TRBJ1-6,TGTGCCAGCAGGGGGGGACAGGGGAATTCACCCCTCCACTTT,CASRGGQGNSPLHF
-,TRBV19,-,TRBJ1-2,TGTGCCAGTAGTACGCCGAGCTGGACAGATCGGTATGGCTACACCTTC,CASSTPSWTDRYGYTF
TRBD2,TRBV3-1/TRBV3-2,-,TRBJ2-1,TGTGCCAGCAGCCAAGATCCGGCTAGCGGGGGGAATGAGCAGTTCTTC,CASSQDPASGGNEQFF
-,TRBV5-8,-,TRBJ1-1,TGTGCCAGCAGCTTTCAAGGTGGGGCTTTCTTT,CASSFQGGAFF
-,TRBV11-3,-,TRBJ2-2,TGTGCCAGCAGCTTAGGCGGTAAAGGCCGAACCGGGGAGCTGTTTTTT,CASSLGGKGRTGELFF
TRBD1,TRBV19,medium-sized,TRBJ2-1,TGTGCCAGTAGCCTGACAGGGGAAGGTGTCAATGAGCAGTTCTTC,CASSLTGEGVNEQFF
TRBD1,TRBV4-2,-,TRBJ2-2,TGTGCCAGCAGCCAAGATCTACAGGGGTACACCGGGGAGCTGTTTTTT,CASSQDLQGYTGELFF
-,TRBV18,-,TRBJ1-4,TGTGCCAGCTCACCGTACAGATTGCAGAGGGGAATAAAAGAAAAACTGTTTTTT,CASSPYRLQRGIKEKLFF
-,TRBV6-5,-,TRBJ1-2,TGTGCCAGCAGTTACTCTAGTGCAGGGGACTATGGCTACACCTTC,CASSYSSAGDYGYTF
TRBD1,TRBV18,-,TRBJ2-6,TGTGCCAGCTCACCACCGGGACAGGGAGGCGCTGGGGCCAACGTCCTGACTTTC,CASSPPGQGGAGANVLTF
-,TRBV6-5,-,TRBJ1-1,TGTGCCAGCAGTTACTCGGAAGGGACGAACACTGAAGCTTTCTTT,CASSYSEGTNTEAFF
-,TRBV7-2,-,TRBJ1-6,TGTGCCAGCAGCTTATCATCGGCAGATTCACCCCTCCACTTT,CASSLSSADSPLHF
TRBD1,TRBV19,-,TRBJ1-2,TGTGCCAGTAGTATAGAAGTGACAGGGGGCCACTATACTGGCTACACCTTC,CASSIEVTGGHYTGYTF
-,TRBV7-2,-,TRBJ2-5,TGTGCCAGCAGCTTAGGATTGGAAGAGACCCAGTACTTC,CASSLGLEETQYF
TRBD2,TRBV5-1,-,TRBJ2-7,TGCGCCAGCAGCTTGGTCCCCCCCCCGGGAGGACTTGGCGAGCAGTACTTC,CASSLVPPPGGLGEQYF
-,TRBV19,-,TRBJ2-6,TGTGCCAGTAGTATGGACAGAGGTTTCTCTGGGGCCAACGTCCTGACTTTC,CASSMDRGFSGANVLTF
-,TRBV9,-,TRBJ2-3,TGTGCCAGCAGCGCCTCCTCTAGCACAGATACGCAGTATTTT,CASSASSSTDTQYF
-,TRBV28,-,TRBJ2-3,TGTGCCAGCAGTTACGGGGACGTCGGTCTGTATTTT,CASSYGDVGLYF
-,TRBV5-4,-,TRBJ2-2,TGTGCCAGCAGCTTTGACAGCTTATCGCAAAGAAACACCGGGGAGCTGTTTTTT,CASSFDSLSQRNTGELFF
-,TRBV19,-,TRBJ2-3,TGTGCCAGCCTAGACACAGACACAGATACGCAGTATTTT,CASLDTDTDTQYF
-,TRBV14,-,TRBJ2-2,TGTGCCAGCAGCCAAGAGAGGCTCGGCACCGGGGAGCTGTTTTTT,CASSQERLGTGELFF
-,TRBV7-2,few,TRBJ1-3,TGTGCCAGCAGCTTTGGGAACGCAATCGGAAACACCATATATTTT,CASSFGNAIGNTIYF
TRBD2,TRBV4-3,-,TRBJ2-1,TGCGCCAGCAGCCAAAAGCTAGCGGGAGTCCACAATGAGCAGTTCTTC,CASSQKLAGVHNEQFF
-,TRBV6-2/TRBV6-3,-,TRBJ1-5,TGTGCCAGCAGTTTGCTCCAGGCTAATCAGCCCCAGCATTTT,CASSLLQANQPQHF